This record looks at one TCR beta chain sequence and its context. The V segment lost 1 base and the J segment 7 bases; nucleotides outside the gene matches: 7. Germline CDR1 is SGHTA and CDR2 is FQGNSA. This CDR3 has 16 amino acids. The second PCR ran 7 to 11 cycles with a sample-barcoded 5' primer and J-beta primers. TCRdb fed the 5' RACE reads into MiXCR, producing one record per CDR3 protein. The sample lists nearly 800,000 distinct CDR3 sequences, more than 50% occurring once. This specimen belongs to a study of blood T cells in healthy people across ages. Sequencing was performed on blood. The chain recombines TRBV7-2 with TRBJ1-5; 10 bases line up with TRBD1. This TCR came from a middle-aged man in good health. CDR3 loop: CASSLDRDRGGQPQHF. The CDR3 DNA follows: TGTGCCAGCAGCTTAGACCGGGACAGGGGCGGCCAGCCCCAGCATTTT.